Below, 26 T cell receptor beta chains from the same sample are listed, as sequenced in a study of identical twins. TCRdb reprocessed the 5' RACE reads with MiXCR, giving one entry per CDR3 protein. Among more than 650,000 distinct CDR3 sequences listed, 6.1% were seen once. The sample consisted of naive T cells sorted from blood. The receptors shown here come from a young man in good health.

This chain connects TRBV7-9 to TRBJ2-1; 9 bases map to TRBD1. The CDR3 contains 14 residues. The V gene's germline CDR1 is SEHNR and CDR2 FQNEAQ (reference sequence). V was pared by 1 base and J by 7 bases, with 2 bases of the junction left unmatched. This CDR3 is CASSLDGQGNEQFF. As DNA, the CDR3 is TGTGCCAGCAGCTTAGACGGACAGGGGAATGAGCAGTTCTTC. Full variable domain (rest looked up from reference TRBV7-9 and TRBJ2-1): DTGVSQNPRHKITKRGQNVTFRCDPISEHNRLYWYRQTLGQGPEFLTYFQNEAQLEKSRLLSDRFSAERPKGSFSTLEIQRTEQGDSAMYLCASSLDGQGNEQFFGPGTRLTVL.

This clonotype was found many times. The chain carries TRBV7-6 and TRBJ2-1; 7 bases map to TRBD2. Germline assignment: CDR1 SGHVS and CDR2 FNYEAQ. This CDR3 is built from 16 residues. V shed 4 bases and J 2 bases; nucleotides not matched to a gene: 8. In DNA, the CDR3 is TGTGCCAGCAGCTCTCAACCCGGGACTACCTACAATGAGCAGTTCTTC. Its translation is CASSSQPGTTYNEQFF.

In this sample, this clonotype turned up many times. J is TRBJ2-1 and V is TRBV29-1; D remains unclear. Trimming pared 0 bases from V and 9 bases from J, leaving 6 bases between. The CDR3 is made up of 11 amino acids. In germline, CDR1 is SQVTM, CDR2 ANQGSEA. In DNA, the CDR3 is TGCAGCGTTGAAGACAATTTTGAGCAGTTCTTC. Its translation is CSVEDNFEQFF.

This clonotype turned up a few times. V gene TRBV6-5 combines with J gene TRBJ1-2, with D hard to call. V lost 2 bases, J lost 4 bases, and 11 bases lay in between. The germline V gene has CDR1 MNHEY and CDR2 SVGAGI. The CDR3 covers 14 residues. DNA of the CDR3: TGTGCCAGCAGTTACGAGGGCCGAGGCTATGGCTACACCTTC. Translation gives CASSYEGRGYGYTF.

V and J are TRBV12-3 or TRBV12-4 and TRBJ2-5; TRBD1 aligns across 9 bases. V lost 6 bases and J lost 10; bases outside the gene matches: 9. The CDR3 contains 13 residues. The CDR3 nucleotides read TGTGCCAGCAGCCTCGATACAGGGGGCGGCCAGTACTTC. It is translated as CASSLDTGGGQYF.

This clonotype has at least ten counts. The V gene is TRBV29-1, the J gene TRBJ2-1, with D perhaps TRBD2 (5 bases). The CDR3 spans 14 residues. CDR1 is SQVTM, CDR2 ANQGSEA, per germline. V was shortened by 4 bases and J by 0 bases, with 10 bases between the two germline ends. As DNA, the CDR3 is TGCAGCGTTGTTGGTGGGAGCTCCTACAATGAGCAGTTCTTC. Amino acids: CSVVGGSSYNEQFF.

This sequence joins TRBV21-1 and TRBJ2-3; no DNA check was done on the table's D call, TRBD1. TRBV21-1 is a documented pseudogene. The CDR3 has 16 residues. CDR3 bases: TGTGCCAGCAGCAAAAATGACCAGGGTATAGCAGATACGCAGTATTTT. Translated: CASSKNDQGIADTQYF.

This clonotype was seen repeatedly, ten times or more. CDR3 loop: CATSDPPGNEQFF. CDR3 in DNA: TGTGCCACCAGTGATCCCCCGGGTAATGAGCAGTTCTTC. The chain combines TRBV24-1 with TRBJ2-1, with D unresolved. The CDR3 runs 13 residues. Per germline, CDR1 KGHDR and CDR2 SFDVKD. V was cut by 3 bases and J by 7 bases, with 9 bases left in between.

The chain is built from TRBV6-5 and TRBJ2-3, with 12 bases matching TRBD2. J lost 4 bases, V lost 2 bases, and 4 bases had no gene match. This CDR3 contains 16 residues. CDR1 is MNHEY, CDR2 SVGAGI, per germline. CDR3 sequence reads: CASSYLAGGRADTQYF. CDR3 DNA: TGTGCCAGCAGTTACCTAGCGGGAGGGAGGGCAGATACGCAGTATTTT.

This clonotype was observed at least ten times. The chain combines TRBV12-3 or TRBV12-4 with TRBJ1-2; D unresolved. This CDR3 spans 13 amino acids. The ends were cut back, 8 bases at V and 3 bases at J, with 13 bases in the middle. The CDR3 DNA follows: TGTGCCAGCTCGGCCCCACGGGACTATGGCTACACCTTC. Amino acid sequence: CASSAPRDYGYTF.

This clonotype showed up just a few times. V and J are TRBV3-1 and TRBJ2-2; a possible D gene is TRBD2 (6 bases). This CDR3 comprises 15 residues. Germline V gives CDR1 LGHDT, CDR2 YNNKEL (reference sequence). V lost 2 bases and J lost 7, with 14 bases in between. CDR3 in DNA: TGTGCCAGCAGCCAACCTGTCGGGGGTAACGGGGAGCTGTTTTTT. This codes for CASSQPVGGNGELFF.

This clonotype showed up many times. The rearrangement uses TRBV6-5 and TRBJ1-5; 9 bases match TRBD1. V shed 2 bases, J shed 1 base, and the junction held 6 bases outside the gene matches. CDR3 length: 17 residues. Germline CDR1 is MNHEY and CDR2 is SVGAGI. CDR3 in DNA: TGTGCCAGCAGTTACGGGCGCGGGACAGGGAGCAATCAGCCCCAGCATTTT. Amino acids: CASSYGRGTGSNQPQHF.

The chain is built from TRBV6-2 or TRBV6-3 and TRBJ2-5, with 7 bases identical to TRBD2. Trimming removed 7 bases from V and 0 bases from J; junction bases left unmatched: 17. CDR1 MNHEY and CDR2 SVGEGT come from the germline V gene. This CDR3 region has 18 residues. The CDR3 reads CASTNQNPSGWYQETQYF. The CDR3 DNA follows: TGTGCCAGCACGAACCAAAACCCTAGCGGTTGGTACCAAGAGACCCAGTACTTC.

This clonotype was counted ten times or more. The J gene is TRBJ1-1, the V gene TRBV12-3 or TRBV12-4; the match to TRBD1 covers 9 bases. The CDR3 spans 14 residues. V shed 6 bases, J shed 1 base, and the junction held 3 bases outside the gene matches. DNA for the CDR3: TGTGCCAGCAGGTGGGACAGGGAGAACACTGAAGCTTTCTTT. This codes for CASRWDRENTEAFF.

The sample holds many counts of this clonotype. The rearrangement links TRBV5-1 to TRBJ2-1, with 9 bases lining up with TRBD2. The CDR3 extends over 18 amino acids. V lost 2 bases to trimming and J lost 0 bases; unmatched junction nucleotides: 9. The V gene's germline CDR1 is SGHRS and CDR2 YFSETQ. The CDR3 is CASSLFPSGGSSYNEQFF. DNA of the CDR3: TGCGCCAGCAGCTTATTTCCAAGCGGGGGGAGCTCCTACAATGAGCAGTTCTTC.

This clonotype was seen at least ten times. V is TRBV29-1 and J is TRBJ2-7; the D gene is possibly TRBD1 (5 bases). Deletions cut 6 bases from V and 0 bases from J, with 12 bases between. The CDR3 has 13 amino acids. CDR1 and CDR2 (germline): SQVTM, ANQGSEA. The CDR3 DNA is TGCAGCGTCCACAGGTCGGACTCCTACGAGCAGTACTTC. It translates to CSVHRSDSYEQYF.

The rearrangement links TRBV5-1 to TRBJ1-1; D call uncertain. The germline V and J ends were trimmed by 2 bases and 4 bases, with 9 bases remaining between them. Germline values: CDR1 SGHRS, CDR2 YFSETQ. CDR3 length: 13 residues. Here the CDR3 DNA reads TGCGCCAGCAGCTTAATTCGGACCACTGAAGCTTTCTTT. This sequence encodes CASSLIRTTEAFF.

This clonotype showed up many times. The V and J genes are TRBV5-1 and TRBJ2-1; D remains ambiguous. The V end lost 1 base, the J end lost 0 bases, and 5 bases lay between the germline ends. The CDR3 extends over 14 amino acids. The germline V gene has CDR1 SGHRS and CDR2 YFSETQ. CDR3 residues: CASSLLTSYNEQFF. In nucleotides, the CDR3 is TGCGCCAGCAGCTTGCTCACCTCCTACAATGAGCAGTTCTTC.

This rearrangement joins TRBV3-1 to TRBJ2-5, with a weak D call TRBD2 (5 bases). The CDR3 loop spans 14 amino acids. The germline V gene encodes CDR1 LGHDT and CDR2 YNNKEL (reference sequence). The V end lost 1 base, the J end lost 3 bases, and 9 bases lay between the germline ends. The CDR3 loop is CASSQGTVEETQYF. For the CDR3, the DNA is TGTGCCAGCAGCCAAGGGACTGTAGAAGAGACCCAGTACTTC.

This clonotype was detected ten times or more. The CDR3 DNA reads as TGTGCCACCCGAGAGGGTTATGGCTACACCTTC. Translation: CATREGYGYTF. This chain links TRBV15 with TRBJ1-2, with D hard to call. V was clipped by 8 bases and J by 5 bases, with 9 bases between them. The CDR3 length is 11 residues. The V gene's germline CDR1 is LNHNV and CDR2 YYDKDF (reference sequence).

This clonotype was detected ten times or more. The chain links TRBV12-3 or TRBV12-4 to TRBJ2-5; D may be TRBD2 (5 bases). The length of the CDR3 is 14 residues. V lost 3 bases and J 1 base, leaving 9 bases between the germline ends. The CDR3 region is CASSFYGLQETQYF. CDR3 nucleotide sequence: TGTGCCAGCAGTTTTTATGGACTCCAAGAGACCCAGTACTTC.

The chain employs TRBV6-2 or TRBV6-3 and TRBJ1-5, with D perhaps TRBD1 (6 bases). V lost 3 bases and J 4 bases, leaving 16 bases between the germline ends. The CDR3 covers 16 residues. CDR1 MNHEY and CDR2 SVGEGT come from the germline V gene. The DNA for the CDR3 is TGTGCCAGCAGTTATCCAATGGGACACAGAAATCAGCCCCAGCATTTT. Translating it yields CASSYPMGHRNQPQHF.

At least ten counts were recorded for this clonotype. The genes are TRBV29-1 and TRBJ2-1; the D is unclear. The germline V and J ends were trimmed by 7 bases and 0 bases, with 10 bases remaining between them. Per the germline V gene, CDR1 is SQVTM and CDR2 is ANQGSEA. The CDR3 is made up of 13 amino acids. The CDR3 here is CSAVRSSYNEQFF. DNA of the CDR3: TGCAGCGCGGTGCGGTCCTCCTACAATGAGCAGTTCTTC.

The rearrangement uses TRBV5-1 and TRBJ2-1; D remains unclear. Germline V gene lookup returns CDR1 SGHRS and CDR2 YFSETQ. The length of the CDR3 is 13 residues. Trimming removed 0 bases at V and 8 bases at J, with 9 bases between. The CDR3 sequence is CASSLAGFHEQFF. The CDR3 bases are TGCGCCAGCAGCTTGGCCGGGTTCCATGAGCAGTTCTTC.

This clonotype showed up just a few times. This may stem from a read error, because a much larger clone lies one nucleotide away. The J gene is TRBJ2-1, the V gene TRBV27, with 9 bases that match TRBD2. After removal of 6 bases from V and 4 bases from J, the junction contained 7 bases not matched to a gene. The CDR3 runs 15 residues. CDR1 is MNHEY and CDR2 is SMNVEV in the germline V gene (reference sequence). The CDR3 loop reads CASSSETSGYNEQFF. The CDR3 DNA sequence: TGTGCCAGCAGCTCCGAGACTAGCGGATACAATGAGCAGTTCTTC.

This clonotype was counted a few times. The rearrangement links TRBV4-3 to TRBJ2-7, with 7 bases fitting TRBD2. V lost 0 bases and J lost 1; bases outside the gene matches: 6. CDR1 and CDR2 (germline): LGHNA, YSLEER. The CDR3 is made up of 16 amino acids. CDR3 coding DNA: TGCGCCAGCAGCCAAGATCTGGCGCGGGGGTCCTACGAGCAGTACTTC. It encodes CASSQDLARGSYEQYF.